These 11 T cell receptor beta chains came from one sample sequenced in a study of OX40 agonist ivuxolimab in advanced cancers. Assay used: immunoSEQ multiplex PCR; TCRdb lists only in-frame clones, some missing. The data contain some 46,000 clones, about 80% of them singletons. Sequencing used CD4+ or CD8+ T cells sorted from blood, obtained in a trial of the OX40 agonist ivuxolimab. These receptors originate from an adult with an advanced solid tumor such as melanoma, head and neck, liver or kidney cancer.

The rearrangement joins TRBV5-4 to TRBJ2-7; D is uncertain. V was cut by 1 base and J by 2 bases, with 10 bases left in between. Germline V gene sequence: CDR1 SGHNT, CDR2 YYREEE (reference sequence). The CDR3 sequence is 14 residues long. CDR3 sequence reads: CASSLIGTTYEQYF. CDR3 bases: TGTGCCAGCAGCTTGATAGGTACCACCTACGAGCAGTACTTC.

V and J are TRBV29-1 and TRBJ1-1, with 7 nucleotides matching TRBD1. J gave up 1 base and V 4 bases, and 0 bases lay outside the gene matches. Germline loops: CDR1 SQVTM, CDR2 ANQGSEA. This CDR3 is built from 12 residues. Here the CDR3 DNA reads TGCAGCGTTGGACAGGGGAACACTGAAGCTTTCTTT. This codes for CSVGQGNTEAFF.

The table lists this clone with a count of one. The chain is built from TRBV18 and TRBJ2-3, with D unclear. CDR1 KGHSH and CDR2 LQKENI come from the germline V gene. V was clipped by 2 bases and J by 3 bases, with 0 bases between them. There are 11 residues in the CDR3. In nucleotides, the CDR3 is TGTGCCAGCTCACCAACAGATACGCAGTATTTT. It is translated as CASSPTDTQYF.

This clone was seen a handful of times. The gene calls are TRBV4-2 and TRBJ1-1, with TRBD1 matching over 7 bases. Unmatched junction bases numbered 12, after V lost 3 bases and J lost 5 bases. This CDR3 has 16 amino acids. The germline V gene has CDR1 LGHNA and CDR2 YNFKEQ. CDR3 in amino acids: CASSQYRGGGQTEAFF. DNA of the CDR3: TGTGCCAGCAGCCAGTACAGGGGTGGGGGACAAACTGAAGCTTTCTTT.

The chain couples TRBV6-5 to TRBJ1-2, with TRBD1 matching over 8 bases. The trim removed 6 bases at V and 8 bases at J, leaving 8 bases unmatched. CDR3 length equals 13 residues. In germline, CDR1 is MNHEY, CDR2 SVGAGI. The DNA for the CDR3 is TGTGCCAGCAGCCTAGACAGGGGACACGGCTACACCTTC. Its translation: CASSLDRGHGYTF.

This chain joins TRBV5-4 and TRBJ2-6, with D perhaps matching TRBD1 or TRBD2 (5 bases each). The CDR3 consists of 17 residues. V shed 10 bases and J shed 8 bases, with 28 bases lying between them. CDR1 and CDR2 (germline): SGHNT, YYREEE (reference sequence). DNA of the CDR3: TGTGCCGGACGGGACGGTAGTAGTTTACTAAGTCCCAACGTCCTGACTTTC. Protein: CAGRDGSSLLSPNVLTF. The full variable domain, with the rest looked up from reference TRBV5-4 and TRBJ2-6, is ETGVTQSPTHLIKTRGQQVTLRCSSQSGHNTVSWYQQALGQGPQFIFQYYREEENGRGNFPPRFSGLQFPNYSSELNVNALELDDSALYLCAGRDGSSLLSPNVLTFGAGSRLTVL.

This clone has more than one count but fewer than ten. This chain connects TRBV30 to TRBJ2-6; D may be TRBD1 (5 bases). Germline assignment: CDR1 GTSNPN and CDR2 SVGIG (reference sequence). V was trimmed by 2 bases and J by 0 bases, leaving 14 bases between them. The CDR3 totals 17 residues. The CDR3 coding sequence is TGTGCCTGGAGTAGGGGCAGGGCTCGCTCTGGGGCCAACGTCCTGACTTTC. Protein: CAWSRGRARSGANVLTF.

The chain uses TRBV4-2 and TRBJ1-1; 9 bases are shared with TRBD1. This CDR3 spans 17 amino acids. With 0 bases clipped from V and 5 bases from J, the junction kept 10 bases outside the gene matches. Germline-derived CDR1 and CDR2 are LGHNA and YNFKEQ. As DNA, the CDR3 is TGTGCCAGCAGCCAAGATGCCCCGGACAGGGGAGGGACTGAAGCTTTCTTT. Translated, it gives CASSQDAPDRGGTEAFF.

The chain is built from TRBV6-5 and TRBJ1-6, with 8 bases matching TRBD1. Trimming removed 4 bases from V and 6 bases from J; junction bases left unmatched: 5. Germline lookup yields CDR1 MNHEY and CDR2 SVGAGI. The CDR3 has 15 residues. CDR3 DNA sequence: TGTGCCAGCAGTTCAGGGGGCTGGGGTAATTCACCCCTCCACTTT. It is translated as CASSSGGWGNSPLHF.

For the CDR3, the DNA is TGTGCCAGCAGCCCGACTGCAGGGACAAGTGGCTACACCTTC. This sequence encodes CASSPTAGTSGYTF. The V gene is TRBV28, the J gene TRBJ1-2, with D tentatively TRBD1 (6 bases). V was shortened by 6 bases and J by 7 bases, with 18 bases between the two germline ends. The CDR3 extends over 14 amino acids. Germline CDR1 and CDR2: MDHEN and SYDVKM.

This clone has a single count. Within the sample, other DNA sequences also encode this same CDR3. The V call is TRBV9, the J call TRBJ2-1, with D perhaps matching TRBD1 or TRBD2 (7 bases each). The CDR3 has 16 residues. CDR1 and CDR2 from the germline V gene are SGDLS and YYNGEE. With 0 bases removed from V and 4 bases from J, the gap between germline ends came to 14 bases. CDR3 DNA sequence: TGTGCCAGCAGCGTAGCTCAGGGGGGGCCTTACAATGAGCAGTTCTTC. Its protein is CASSVAQGGPYNEQFF.